This T cell receptor (beta chain) was identified during a study of T cell responses to AZD1222 COVID-19 vaccine. Study-level findings and limits: Dominant at 160-218 and 743-854, vaccine-associated CD4 TCRs also spanned spike.

About this clone itself: Antigen: not known.

The germline gives CDR1 SNHLY, CDR2 FYNNEI. This CDR3 is 14 amino acids long. The ends were cut back, 1 base at V and 5 bases at J, with 9 bases in the middle. Profiled with immunoSEQ multiplex PCR; TCRdb holds only in-frame clones, not every one. The repertoire includes around 100,000 clones, 65% to 85% of them detected once, and 9.4% sits in the top ten. The starting material was peripheral blood, obtained on day 0 of AZD1222 vaccination. This clonotype originated in an adult in good health. The genes are TRBV2 and TRBJ2-1; D gene ambiguous. In DNA, the CDR3 is TGTGCCAGCAGTGAAGAGGACGGAGACAATGAGCAGTTCTTC. This encodes CASSEEDGDNEQFF.